Sequencing of this T cell receptor (beta chain) was carried out in a study of glioma-infiltrating T cells. Study observations and caveats: CDR3 overlap between tissue and blood was very small. Above-expected tissue-blood divergence occurred in all gliomas, most in low-grade ones.

V gave up 0 bases and J gave up 3 bases, with 14 bases separating them. The germline gives CDR1 MGHRA, CDR2 YSYEKL. The CDR3 covers 16 residues. As for this clonotype: Its target is unknown.

Amplification of TCR alpha and beta CDR3 regions from RNA used iRepertoire nested multiplex PCR. For one-step reverse transcription and amplification, about 85-400 ng of tissue mRNA or PBMC total RNA was used. TCRdb ran MiXCR on the multiplex PCR reads and lists one entry per CDR3 protein. The sample contains around 190,000 distinct CDR3 sequences, roughly a third of which appear only once. V gene TRBV4-1 combines with J gene TRBJ1-1; D perhaps matches TRBD1 (5 bases). The receptor was derived from a human donor with low-grade glioma or glioblastoma, undergoing nonglioma brain surgery, or in good health (not recorded which). The sample comprised glioma tissue, nonneoplastic brain tissue, or PBMCs (not recorded which). CDR3 sequence: CASSQDRVEGDTEAFF. CDR3 coding DNA: TGCGCCAGCAGCCAAGACAGGGTGGAGGGAGACACTGAAGCTTTCTTT.